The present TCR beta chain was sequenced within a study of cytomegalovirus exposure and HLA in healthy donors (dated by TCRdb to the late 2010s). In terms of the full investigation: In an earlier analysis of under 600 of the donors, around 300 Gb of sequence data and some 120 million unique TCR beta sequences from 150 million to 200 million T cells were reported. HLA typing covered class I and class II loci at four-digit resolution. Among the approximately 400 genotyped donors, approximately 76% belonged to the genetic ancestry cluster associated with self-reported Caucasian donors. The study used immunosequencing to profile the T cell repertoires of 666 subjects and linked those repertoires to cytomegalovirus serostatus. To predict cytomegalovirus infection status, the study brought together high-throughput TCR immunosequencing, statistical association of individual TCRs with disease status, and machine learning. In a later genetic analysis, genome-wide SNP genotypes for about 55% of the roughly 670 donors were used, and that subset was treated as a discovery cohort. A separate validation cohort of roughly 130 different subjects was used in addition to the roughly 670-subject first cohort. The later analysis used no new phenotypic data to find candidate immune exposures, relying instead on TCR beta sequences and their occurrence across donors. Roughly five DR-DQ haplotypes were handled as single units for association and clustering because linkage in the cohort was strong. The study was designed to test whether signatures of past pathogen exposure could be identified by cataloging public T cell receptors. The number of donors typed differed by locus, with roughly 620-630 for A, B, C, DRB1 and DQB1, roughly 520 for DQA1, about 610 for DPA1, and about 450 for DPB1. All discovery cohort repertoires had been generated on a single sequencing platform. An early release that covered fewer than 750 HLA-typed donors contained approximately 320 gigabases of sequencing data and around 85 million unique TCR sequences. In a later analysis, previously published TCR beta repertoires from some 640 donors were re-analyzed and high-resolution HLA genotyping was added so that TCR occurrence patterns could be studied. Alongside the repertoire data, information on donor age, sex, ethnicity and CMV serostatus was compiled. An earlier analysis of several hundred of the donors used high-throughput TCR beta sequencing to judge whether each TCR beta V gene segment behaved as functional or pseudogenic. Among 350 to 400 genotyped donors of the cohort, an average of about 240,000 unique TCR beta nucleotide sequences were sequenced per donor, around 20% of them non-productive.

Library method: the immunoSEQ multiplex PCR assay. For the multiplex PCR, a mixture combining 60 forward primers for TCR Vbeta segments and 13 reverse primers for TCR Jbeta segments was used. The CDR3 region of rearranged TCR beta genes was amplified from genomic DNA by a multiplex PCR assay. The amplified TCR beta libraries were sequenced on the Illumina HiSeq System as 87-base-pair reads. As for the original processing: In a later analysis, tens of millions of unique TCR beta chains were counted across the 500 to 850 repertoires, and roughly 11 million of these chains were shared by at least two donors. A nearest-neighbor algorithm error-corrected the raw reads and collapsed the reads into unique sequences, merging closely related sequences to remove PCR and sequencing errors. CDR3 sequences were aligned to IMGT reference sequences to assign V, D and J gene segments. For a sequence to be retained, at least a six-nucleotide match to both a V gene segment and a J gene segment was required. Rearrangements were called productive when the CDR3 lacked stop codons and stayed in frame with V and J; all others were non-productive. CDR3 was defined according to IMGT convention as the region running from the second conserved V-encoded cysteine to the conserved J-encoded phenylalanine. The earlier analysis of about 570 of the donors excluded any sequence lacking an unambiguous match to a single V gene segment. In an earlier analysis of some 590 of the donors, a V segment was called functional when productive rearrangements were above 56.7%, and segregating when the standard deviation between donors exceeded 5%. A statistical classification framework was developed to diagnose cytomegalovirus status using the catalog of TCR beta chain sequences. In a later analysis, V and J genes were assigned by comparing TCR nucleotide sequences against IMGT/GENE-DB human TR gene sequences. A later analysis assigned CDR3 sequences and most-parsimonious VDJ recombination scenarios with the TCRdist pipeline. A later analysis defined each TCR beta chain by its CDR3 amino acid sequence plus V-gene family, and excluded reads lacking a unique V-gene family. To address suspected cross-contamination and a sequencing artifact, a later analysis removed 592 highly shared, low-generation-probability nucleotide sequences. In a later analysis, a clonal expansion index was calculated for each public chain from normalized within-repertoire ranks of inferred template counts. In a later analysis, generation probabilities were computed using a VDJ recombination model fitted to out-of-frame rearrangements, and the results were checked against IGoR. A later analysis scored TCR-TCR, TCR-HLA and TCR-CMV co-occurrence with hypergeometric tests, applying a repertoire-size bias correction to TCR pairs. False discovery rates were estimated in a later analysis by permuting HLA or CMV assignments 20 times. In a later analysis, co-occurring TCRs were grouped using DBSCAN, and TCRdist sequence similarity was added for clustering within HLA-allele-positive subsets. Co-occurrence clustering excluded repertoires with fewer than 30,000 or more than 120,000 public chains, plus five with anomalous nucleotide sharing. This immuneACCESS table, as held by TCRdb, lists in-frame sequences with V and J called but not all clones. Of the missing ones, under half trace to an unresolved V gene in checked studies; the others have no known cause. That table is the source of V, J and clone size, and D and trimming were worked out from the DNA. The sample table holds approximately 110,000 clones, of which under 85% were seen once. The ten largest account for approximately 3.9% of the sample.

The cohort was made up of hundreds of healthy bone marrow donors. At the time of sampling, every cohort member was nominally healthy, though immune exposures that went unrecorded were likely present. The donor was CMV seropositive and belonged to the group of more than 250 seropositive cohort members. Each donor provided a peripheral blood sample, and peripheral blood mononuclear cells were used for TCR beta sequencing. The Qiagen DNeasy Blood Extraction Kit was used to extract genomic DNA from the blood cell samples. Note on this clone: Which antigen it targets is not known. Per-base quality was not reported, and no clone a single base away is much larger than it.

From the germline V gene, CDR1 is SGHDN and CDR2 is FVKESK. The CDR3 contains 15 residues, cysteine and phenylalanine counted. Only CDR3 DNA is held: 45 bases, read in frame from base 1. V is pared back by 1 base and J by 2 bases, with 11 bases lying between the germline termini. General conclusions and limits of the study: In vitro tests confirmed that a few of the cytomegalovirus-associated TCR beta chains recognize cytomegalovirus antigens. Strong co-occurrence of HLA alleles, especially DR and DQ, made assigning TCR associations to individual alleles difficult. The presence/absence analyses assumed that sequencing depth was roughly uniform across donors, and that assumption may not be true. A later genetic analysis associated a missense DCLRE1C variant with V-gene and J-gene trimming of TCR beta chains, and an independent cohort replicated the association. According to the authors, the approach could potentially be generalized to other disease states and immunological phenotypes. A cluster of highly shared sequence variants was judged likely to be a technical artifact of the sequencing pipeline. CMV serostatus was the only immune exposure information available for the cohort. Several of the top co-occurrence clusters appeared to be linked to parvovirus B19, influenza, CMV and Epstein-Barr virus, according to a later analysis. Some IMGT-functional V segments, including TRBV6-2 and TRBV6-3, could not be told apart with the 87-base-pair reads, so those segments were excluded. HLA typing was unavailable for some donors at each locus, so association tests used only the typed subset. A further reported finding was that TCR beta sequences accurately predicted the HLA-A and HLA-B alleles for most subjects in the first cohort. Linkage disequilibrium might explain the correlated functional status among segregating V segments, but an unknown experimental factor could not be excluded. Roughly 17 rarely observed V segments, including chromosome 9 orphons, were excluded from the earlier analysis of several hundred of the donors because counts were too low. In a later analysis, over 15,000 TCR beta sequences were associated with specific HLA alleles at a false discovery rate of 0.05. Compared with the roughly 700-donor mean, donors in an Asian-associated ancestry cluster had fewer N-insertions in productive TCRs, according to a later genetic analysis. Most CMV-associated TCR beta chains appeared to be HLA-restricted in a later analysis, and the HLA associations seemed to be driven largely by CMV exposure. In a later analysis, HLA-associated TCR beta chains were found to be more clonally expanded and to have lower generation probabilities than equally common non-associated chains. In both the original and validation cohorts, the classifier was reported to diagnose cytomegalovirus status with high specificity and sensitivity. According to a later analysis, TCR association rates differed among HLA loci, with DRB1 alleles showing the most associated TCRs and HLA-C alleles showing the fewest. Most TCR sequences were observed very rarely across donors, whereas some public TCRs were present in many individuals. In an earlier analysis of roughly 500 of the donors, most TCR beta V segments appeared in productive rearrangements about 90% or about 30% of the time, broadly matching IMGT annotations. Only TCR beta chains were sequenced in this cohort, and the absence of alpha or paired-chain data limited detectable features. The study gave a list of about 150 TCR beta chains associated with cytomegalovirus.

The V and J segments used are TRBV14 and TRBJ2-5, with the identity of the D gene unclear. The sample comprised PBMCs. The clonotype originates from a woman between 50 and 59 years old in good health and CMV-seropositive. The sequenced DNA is TGTGCCAGCAGCCAAGGACTCCGGAGACAAGAGACCCAGTACTTC. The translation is CASSQGLRRQETQYF.